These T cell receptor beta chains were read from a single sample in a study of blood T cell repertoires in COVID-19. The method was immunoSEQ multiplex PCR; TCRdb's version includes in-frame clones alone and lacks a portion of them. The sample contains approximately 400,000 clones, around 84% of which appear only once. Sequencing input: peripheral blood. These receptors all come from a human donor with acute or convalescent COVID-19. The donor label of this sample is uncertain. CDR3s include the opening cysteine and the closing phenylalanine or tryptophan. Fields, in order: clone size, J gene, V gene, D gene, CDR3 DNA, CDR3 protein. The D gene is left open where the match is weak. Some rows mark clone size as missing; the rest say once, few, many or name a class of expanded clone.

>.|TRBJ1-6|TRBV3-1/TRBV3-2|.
TGTGCCAGCAGCCAAGACAGGGGTTCACCCCTCCACTTT
CASSQDRGSPLHF
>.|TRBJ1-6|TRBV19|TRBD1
TGTGCCAGTAAAGGGGACAGGGGACGGGCTTCGCCCCTCCACTTT
CASKGDRGRASPLHF
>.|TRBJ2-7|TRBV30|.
TGTGCCTGGAGTGTACATGCGGGGCCCTCCGAGCAGTACTTC
CAWSVHAGPSEQYF
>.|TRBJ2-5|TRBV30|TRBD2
TGTGCCTGGAACCCATTTCGGGGGGGCCGCCAGACCCAGTACTTC
CAWNPFRGGRQTQYF
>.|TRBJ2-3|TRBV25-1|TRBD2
TGTGCCAGCAGTGAGGGGAGACTAGCGATAACAGATACGCAGTATTTT
CASSEGRLAITDTQYF
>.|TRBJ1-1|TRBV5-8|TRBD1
TGTGCCAGCAGGGACAGGGGCAACACTGAAGCTTTCTTT
CASRDRGNTEAFF
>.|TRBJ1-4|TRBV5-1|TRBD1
TGCGCCAGCAGCTTGGCAGGGGGTACCACTAATGAAAAACTGTTTTTT
CASSLAGGTTNEKLFF
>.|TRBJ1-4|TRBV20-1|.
TGCAGTGCTAGATCTGACAGTCTGTTTTTT
CSARSDSLFF
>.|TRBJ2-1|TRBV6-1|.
TGTGCCAGCACTAAAGCTCAATACAATGAGCAGTTCTTC
CASTKAQYNEQFF
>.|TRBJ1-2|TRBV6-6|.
TGTGCCAGCAGCTGGTCAGGGGAAGGCTACACCTTC
CASSWSGEGYTF
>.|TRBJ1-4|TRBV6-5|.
TGTGCCAGCCAGACTCGGTCGGGTGAAAAACTGTTTTTT
CASQTRSGEKLFF
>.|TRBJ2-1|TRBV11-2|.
TGTGCCAGCAGCTTAGACCGGGATGAGCAGTTCTTC
CASSLDRDEQFF
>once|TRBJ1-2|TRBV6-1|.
TGTGCCAGCAGTGACAGGATTCTATCCTACACCTTC
CASSDRILSYTF
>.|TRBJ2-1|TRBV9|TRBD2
TGTGCCAGCAGCGAGCCCTCACTAGCGTCGAGCTCCTACAATGAGCAGTTCTTC
CASSEPSLASSSYNEQFF
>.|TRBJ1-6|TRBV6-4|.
TGTGCCAGCATGCTTTCTATTCATCCCCTCCACTTT
CASMLSIHPLHF
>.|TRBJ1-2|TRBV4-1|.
TGCGCCAGCAGCCAAGACTACATCGCGGTATACTATGGCTACACCTTC
CASSQDYIAVYYGYTF
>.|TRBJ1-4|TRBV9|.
TGTGCCAGCAGCGACGGCGCAACTAAAGAAAAACTGTTTTTT
CASSDGATKEKLFF
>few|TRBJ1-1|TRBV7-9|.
TGTGCCAGCAGCTTAGCGCTGGGGGGGAACACTGAAGCTTTCTTT
CASSLALGGNTEAFF
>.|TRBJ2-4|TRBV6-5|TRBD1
TGTGCCAGCAGTTACGACAGGGAAGGTGCCAAAAACATTCAGTACTTC
CASSYDREGAKNIQYF
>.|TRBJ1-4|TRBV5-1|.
TGCGCCAGCAGCAAGGGAGCAACTAATGAAAAACTGTTTTTT
CASSKGATNEKLFF